The entry below describes one T cell receptor (beta chain). Its antigen is unidentified. The data stem from a study of shared clonotypes between healthy human individuals. Study-level findings and limits: Sharing across four donors was highest in naive CD4 (approximately 5%) and lowest in memory CD8 (0.4%). Memory subsets generally showed smaller estimated richness than naive subsets did. Rarefaction showed that sequencing of sorted subsets was incomplete (despite large depth).

The naive CD8 fraction comprised CD45RO-negative cells positively selected for CCR7 and excluded terminally differentiated effector memory CD45RA+ cells. Study processing details: For the immunoSEQ data, sequences were junction-only without quality scores, so filtering differed. Data came from immunoSEQ multiplex PCR; TCRdb stores just in-frame clones and leaves some out. V, J and clone size are taken as reported in that table, and D and trimming were inferred from the DNA itself. This table has fewer than 1 million clones, 90% to 97% appearing once. This sequence was found in a man aged 25 to 40 in good health. Specimen: naive CD8+ T cells sorted from blood.

CDR3 in DNA: TGTGCCAGCAGCTTAGGAGTTGTGGGTCCCGGTGGAAACACCATATATTTT. Its protein product is CASSLGVVGPGGNTIYF. The rearrangement links TRBV7-9 to TRBJ1-3, with unresolved D. The CDR3 totals 17 residues. With 1 base removed from V and 3 bases from J, the gap between germline ends came to 16 bases. Germline lookup yields CDR1 SEHNR and CDR2 FQNEAQ (reference sequence). Full variable domain (remainder filled in from reference TRBV7-9 and TRBJ1-3): DTGVSQNPRHKITKRGQNVTFRCDPISEHNRLYWYRQTLGQGPEFLTYFQNEAQLEKSRLLSDRFSAERPKGSFSTLEIQRTEQGDSAMYLCASSLGVVGPGGNTIYFGEGSWLTVV.